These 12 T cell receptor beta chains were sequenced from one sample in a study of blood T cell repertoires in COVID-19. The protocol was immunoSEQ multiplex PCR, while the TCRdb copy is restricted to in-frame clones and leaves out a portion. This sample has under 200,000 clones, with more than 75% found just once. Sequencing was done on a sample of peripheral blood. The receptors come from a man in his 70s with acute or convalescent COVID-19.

The CDR3 coding sequence is TGTGCCAGCAGCTTGGGGGGAGGGGGACTAGCGGGAAATACGCAGTATTTT. Protein sequence: CASSLGGGGLAGNTQYF. The V call is TRBV5-4, the J call TRBJ2-3; 13 bases are a match to TRBD2. CDR3 length equals 17 residues. Germline loops: CDR1 SGHNT, CDR2 YYREEE (reference sequence). The V gene end was trimmed by 0 bases and the J gene end by 7 bases; junction bases not matched to a gene: 8.

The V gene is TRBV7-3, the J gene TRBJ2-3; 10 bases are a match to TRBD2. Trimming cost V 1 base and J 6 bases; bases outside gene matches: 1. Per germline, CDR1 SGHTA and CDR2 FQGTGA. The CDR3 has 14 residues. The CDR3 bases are TGTGCCAGCAGCTTAAGAGCGGGAGGGGATACGCAGTATTTT. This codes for CASSLRAGGDTQYF.

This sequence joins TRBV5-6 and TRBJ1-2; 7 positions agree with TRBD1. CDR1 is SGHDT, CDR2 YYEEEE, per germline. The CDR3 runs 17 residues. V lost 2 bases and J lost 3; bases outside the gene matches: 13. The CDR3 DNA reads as TGTGCCAGCAGCTTAGCCGACAGGGACCCTGGGTACTATGGCTACACCTTC. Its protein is CASSLADRDPGYYGYTF. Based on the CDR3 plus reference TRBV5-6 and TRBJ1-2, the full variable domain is DAGVTQSPTHLIKTRGQQVTLRCSPKSGHDTVSWYQQALGQGPQFIFQYYEEEERQRGNFPDRFSGHQFPNYSSELNVNALLLGDSALYLCASSLADRDPGYYGYTFGSGTRLTVV.

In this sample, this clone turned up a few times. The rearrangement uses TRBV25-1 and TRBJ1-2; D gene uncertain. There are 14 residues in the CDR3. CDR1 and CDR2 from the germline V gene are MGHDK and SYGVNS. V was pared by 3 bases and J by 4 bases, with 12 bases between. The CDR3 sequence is CASSEWVEGYGYTF. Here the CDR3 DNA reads TGTGCCAGCAGTGAGTGGGTAGAGGGCTATGGCTACACCTTC.

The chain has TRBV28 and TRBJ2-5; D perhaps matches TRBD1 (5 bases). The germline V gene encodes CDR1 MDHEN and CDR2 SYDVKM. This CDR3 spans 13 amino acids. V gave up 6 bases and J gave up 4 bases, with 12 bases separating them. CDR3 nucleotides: TGTGCCAGCAGGAAAGGGGCTCGAGAGACCCAGTACTTC. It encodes CASRKGARETQYF.

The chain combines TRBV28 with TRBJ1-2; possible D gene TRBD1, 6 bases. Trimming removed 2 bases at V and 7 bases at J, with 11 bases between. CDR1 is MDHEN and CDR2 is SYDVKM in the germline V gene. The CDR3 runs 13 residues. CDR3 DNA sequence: TGTGCCAGCAGTTTACCAAACAGGGCTGGCTACACCTTC. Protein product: CASSLPNRAGYTF.

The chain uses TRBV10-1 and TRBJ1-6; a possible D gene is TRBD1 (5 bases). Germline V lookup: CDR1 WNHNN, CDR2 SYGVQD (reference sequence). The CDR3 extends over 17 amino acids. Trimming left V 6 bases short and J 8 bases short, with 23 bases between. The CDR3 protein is CASRERGREEFYSPLHF. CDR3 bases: TGCGCCAGCAGAGAAAGGGGCAGGGAGGAGTTCTATTCACCCCTCCACTTT.

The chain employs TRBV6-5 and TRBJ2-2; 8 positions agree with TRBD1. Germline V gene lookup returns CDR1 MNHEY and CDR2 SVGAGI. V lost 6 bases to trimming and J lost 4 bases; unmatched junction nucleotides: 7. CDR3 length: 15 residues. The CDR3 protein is CASRRTGLPTGELFF. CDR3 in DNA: TGTGCCAGCAGGAGGACAGGGCTTCCCACCGGGGAGCTGTTTTTT.

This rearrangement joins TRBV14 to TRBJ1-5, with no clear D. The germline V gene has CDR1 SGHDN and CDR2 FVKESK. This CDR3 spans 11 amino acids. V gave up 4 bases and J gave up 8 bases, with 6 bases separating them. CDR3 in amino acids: CASSPGKPQHF. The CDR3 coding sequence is TGTGCCAGCAGCCCCGGGAAGCCCCAGCATTTT.

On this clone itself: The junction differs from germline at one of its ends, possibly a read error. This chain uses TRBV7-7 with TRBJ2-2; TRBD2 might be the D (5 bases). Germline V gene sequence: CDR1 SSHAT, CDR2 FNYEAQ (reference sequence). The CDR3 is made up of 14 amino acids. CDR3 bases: TGTGCTAGCAGCGGCGGCGGGAACACCGGGGAGCTGTTTTTT. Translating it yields CASSGGGNTGELFF. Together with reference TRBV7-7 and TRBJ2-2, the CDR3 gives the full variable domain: GAGVSQSPRYKVTKRGQDVTLRCDPISSHATLYWYQQALGQGPEFLTYFNYEAQPDKSGLPSDRFSAERPEGSISTLTIQRTEQRDSAMYRCASSGGGNTGELFFGEGSRLTVL.

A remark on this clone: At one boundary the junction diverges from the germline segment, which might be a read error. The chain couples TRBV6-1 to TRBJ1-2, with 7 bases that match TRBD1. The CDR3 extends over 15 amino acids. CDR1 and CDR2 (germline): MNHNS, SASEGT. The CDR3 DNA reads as TGTGCCAGCAGTAAAGCGACAGGGATCGACTATGGCTACACCTTC. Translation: CASSKATGIDYGYTF.

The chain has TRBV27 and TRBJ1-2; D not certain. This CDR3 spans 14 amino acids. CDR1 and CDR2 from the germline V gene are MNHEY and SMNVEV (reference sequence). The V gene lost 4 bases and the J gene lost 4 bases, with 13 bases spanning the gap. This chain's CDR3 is CASSWDRRVYGYTF. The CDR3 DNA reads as TGTGCCAGCAGTTGGGATAGGAGGGTCTATGGCTACACCTTC.